Listed below are T cell receptor beta chains from one sample, sequenced in a study of blood T cell repertoires in COVID-19. Repertoires were generated with immunoSEQ multiplex PCR, while TCRdb's copy carries only in-frame clones and drops some. Found here are a few hundred thousand clones, more than 80% of them singletons; the top ten hold around 1.1%. The sample comprised PBMCs or T cells enriched from blood (not recorded which). These receptors all come from a man aged 30 to 39 who had recovered from COVID-19. Each CDR3 is given with its conserved first and last residue. A D gene is named only where the DNA matches it firmly. Size is omitted from some rows. Given values are once, few, many or a class for expanded clones.

TRBV7-9,TRBD1,TRBJ1-3,NA,TGTGCCAGCAGCCCACCCCCAGGGGGCTCGGGAAACACCATATATTTT,CASSPPPGGSGNTIYF
TRBV4-1,TRBD1,TRBJ2-7,NA,TGCGCCAGCAGCTTCCAGACAGGGGGGGAGTACGAGCAGTACTTC,CASSFQTGGEYEQYF
TRBV19,NA,TRBJ1-3,NA,TGTGCCAGTACCCCAGGGGCTGGAAACACCATATATTTT,CASTPGAGNTIYF
TRBV28,NA,TRBJ1-2,NA,TGTGCCAGCAGTTTAGTACCGGGACAAATTTATTATGGCTACACCTTC,CASSLVPGQIYYGYTF
TRBV28,TRBD1,TRBJ1-2,NA,TGTGCCAGCGCCGAGGGGACAGAATATGGCTACACCTTC,CASAEGTEYGYTF
TRBV5-1,NA,TRBJ2-2,NA,TGCGCCAGCAGCCGGGACACCGGGGAGCTGTTTTTT,CASSRDTGELFF
TRBV2,TRBD1,TRBJ1-4,NA,TGTGCCAGCAGGGATCTACAGGGGGCTAATGAAAAACTGTTTTTT,CASRDLQGANEKLFF
TRBV12-3/TRBV12-4,NA,TRBJ2-3,NA,TGTGCCAGCAGCGGACTTAGCACAGATACGCAGTATTTT,CASSGLSTDTQYF
TRBV28,TRBD1,TRBJ1-1,NA,TGTGCCAGCTTGACAGGGCCGAACACTGAAGCTTTCTTT,CASLTGPNTEAFF
TRBV6-4,NA,TRBJ1-1,once,TGTGCCAGCAGTGACGGGGCCACAGGCCACACTGAAGCTTTCTTT,CASSDGATGHTEAFF
TRBV18,NA,TRBJ1-5,NA,TGTGCCAGCTCACCCGCTAGAAGCAATCAGCCCCAGCATTTT,CASSPARSNQPQHF
TRBV11-1,NA,TRBJ2-5,NA,TGTGCCAGCAGCAACTCCGGGGAGACCCAGTACTTC,CASSNSGETQYF
TRBV19,NA,TRBJ1-4,few,TGTGCCAGTAGTGCCGTGCGGCAGGGGAATGAAAAACTGTTTTTT,CASSAVRQGNEKLFF
TRBV18,NA,TRBJ1-1,NA,TGTGCCAGCTCACCACAGGGGTGGGGCACTGAAGCTTTCTTT,CASSPQGWGTEAFF